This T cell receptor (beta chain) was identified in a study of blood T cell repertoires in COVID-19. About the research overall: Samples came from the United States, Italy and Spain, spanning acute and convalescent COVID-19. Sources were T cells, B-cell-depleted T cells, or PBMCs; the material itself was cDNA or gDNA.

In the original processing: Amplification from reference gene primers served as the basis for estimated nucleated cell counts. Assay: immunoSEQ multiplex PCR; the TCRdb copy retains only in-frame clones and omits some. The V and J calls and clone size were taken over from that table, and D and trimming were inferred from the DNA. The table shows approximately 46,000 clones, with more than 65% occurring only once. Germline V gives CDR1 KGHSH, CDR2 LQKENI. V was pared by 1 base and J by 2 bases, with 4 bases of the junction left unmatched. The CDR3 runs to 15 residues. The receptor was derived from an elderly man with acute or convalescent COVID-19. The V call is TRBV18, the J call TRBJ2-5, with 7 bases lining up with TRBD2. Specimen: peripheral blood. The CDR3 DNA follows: TGTGCCAGCTCACCACTAGCGGGCCAACAAGAGACCCAGTACTTC. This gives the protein CASSPLAGQQETQYF.